Listed here are 20 T cell receptor beta chains from one sample, sequenced in a study of blood T cell repertoires in COVID-19. Data came from immunoSEQ multiplex PCR; TCRdb stores just in-frame clones and leaves some out. The sample has 110,000 or so clones; 85% are singletons. Specimen: peripheral blood. The receptors derive from a woman in her sixties or seventies with COVID-19, enrolled during active disease.

This clone appeared a single time. The rearrangement joins TRBV27 to TRBJ2-2; perhaps TRBD1 as D (6 bases). V gave up 1 base and J gave up 5 bases, with 14 bases separating them. The CDR3 extends over 16 amino acids. Per germline, CDR1 MNHEY and CDR2 SMNVEV (reference sequence). The CDR3 loop is CASSLWAGETTGELFF. CDR3 nucleotides: TGTGCCAGCAGTTTATGGGCAGGGGAAACAACCGGGGAGCTGTTTTTT.

V and J are TRBV6-5 and TRBJ1-1; D call uncertain. The V end was cut by 2 bases, the J end by 1 base, with 8 bases between. Germline-derived CDR1 and CDR2 are MNHEY and SVGAGI. The CDR3 totals 14 residues. Here the CDR3 DNA reads TGTGCCAGCAGTTACATTCGCGGGAACACTGAAGCTTTCTTT. It encodes CASSYIRGNTEAFF.

V and J are TRBV13 and TRBJ1-2, with D perhaps matching TRBD1 (5 bases). The CDR3 covers 17 residues. CDR1 is PRHDT and CDR2 is FYEKMQ in the germline V gene (reference sequence). V was clipped by 4 bases and J by 0 bases, with 18 bases between them. CDR3 nucleotide sequence: TGTGCCAGCAGCTCGAAACCGCAGGGACTAGCTAACTATGGCTACACCTTC. Protein sequence: CASSSKPQGLANYGYTF.

The CDR3 protein is CASSESKGAPEKLFF. As DNA, the CDR3 is TGCGCCAGCAGTGAGTCGAAGGGGGCGCCTGAAAAACTGTTTTTT. V gene TRBV10-1 combines with J gene TRBJ1-4, with 7 positions matching TRBD1. Trimming took 0 bases from V and 7 from J; bases not matched to a gene: 5. The CDR3 is 15 amino acids. CDR1 is WNHNN and CDR2 is SYGVQD in the germline V gene (reference sequence).

This clone showed up just a few times. The chain joins TRBV3-1 (or the pseudogene TRBV3-2) to TRBJ1-2, with 8 bases lining up with TRBD1. Looked up from germline, CDR1 is LGHDT and CDR2 is YNNKEL (reference sequence). CDR3 size: 16 residues. With 1 base clipped from V and 4 bases from J, the junction kept 8 bases outside the gene matches. The CDR3 protein is CASSQGAGGMCYGYTF. In DNA form, the CDR3 reads TGTGCCAGCAGCCAAGGGGCAGGGGGCATGTGCTATGGCTACACCTTC.

The gene calls are TRBV5-1 and TRBJ1-2, with 8 bases fitting TRBD1. CDR1 is SGHRS and CDR2 is YFSETQ in the germline V gene. This CDR3 is built from 14 residues. After removal of 6 bases from V and 6 bases from J, the junction contained 10 bases not matched to a gene. CDR3 DNA sequence: TGCGCCAGCACTGTGCGGACAGGGCAAAATGGCTACACCTTC. Translating it yields CASTVRTGQNGYTF. The full variable domain, its missing parts supplied by reference TRBV5-1 and TRBJ1-2, is KAGVTQTPRYLIKTRGQQVTLSCSPISGHRSVSWYQQTPGQGLQFLFEYFSETQRNKGNFPGRFSGRQFSNSRSEMNVSTLELGDSALYLCASTVRTGQNGYTFGSGTRLTVV.

This clone was counted only a few times. The junction departs from germline at one end; a sequencing error may be responsible. Other DNA sequences in this specimen translate into the identical CDR3. The chain joins TRBV12-5 to TRBJ2-5; 7 positions match TRBD2. The length of the CDR3 is 17 residues. The germline gives CDR1 LGHNT, CDR2 FRNRAP. The chain's CDR3 is CACGWGGTGGQQETQYF. The CDR3 DNA is TGTGCTTGTGGTTGGGGGGGGACCGGAGGGCAACAAGAGACCCAGTACTTC.

This clone showed up many times. The gene calls are TRBV5-5 and TRBJ2-7; D call uncertain. The CDR3 is made up of 14 amino acids. V shed 2 bases and J shed 1 base, with 10 bases lying between them. Germline V gene sequence: CDR1 SGHKS, CDR2 YYEKEE (reference sequence). This chain's CDR3 is CASSFMPSSYEQYF. In nucleotides, the CDR3 is TGTGCCAGCAGCTTTATGCCGAGTTCCTACGAGCAGTACTTC.

The chain carries TRBV7-6 and TRBJ2-1; maybe TRBD1 (5 bases). Germline V CDR1 and CDR2: SGHVS, FNYEAQ. This CDR3 has 15 amino acids. V lost 5 bases and J lost 6, with 17 bases in between. This CDR3 reads CASSPRWGESNEQFF. For the CDR3, the DNA is TGTGCCAGCAGCCCTAGATGGGGCGAAAGCAATGAGCAGTTCTTC. The full variable domain, completed using reference TRBV7-6 and TRBJ2-1, is GAGVSQSPRYKVTKRGQDVALRCDPISGHVSLYWYRQALGQGPEFLTYFNYEAQQDKSGLPNDRFSAERPEGSISTLTIQRTEQRDSAMYRCASSPRWGESNEQFFGPGTRLTVL.

This chain connects TRBV19 to TRBJ2-1; 8 positions match TRBD2. Trimming cost V 10 bases and J 6 bases; bases outside gene matches: 14. The CDR3 spans 15 residues. CDR1 and CDR2 (germline): LNHDA, SQIVND (reference sequence). The CDR3 region has the DNA TGTGCCACCCGGGAACGGGGGGGGTCCGCCAATGAGCAGTTCTTC. Protein product: CATRERGGSANEQFF.

This clone was seen only once. The chain's CDR3 is CASRGGPRRQGDPRSTDTQYF. The CDR3 DNA is TGTGCCAGCCGCGGAGGACCGCGACGACAGGGAGACCCCCGGAGCACAGATACGCAGTATTTT. This chain joins TRBV9 and TRBJ2-3, with TRBD1 matching 7 bases. The V gene's germline CDR1 is SGDLS and CDR2 YYNGEE. This CDR3 is built from 21 residues. The J segment lost 0 bases and the V segment lost 7 bases, leaving 26 bases of the junction unmatched.

The chain employs TRBV3-1 (or the pseudogene TRBV3-2) and TRBJ1-1; D gene unclear. V was clipped by 0 bases and J by 2 bases, with 13 bases between them. Germline CDR1 is LGHDT and CDR2 is YNNKEL (reference sequence). The CDR3 runs to 16 residues. CDR3 sequence (DNA): TGTGCCAGCAGCCAAGAAGACGCGGGTGTCAACACTGAAGCTTTCTTT. Residues: CASSQEDAGVNTEAFF.

This rearrangement joins TRBV11-3 to TRBJ2-1; no firm D call. Germline V gene lookup returns CDR1 SGHNT and CDR2 YENEEA. This CDR3 contains 12 residues. Trimming pared 5 bases from V and 9 bases from J, leaving 11 bases between. The CDR3 DNA follows: TGTGCCAGCAGCCAACAGTCCGGTGAGCAGTTCTTC. Protein: CASSQQSGEQFF.

The chain carries TRBV6-2 or TRBV6-3 and TRBJ1-2; 7 nucleotides align to TRBD1. The V gene's germline CDR1 is MNHEY and CDR2 SVGEGT. V lost 5 bases and J lost 4; bases outside the gene matches: 10. The CDR3 has 15 amino acids. The CDR3: CASSASTGTLYGYTF. CDR3 nucleotide sequence: TGTGCCAGCAGTGCCTCGACAGGGACCCTCTATGGCTACACCTTC.

This clone showed up just once. The rearrangement uses TRBV10-2 and TRBJ1-2; D unresolved. The CDR3 is 15 residues long. Trimming stripped 2 bases from V and 0 bases from J, with 10 bases between. Germline V lookup: CDR1 WSHSY, CDR2 SAAADI. In nucleotides, the CDR3 is TGCGCCAGCAGTGAGACACAACACCCTAACTATGGCTACACCTTC. Translated, it gives CASSETQHPNYGYTF.

The chain is built from TRBV6-6 and TRBJ1-1, with D perhaps TRBD1 (5 bases). Per germline, CDR1 MNHNY and CDR2 SVGAGI (reference sequence). The CDR3 runs 14 residues. V dropped 6 bases and J dropped 2 bases, with 13 bases sitting between them. The CDR3, as DNA: TGTGCCAGCAGACCCCTTACAGGAAACACTGAAGCTTTCTTT. Encoded protein: CASRPLTGNTEAFF.

CDR3 DNA sequence: TGTGCCAGCAGGGATGACGGAGGGAGCAATCAGCCCCAGCATTTT. This sequence encodes CASRDDGGSNQPQHF. The chain is built from TRBV2 and TRBJ1-5; no definite D call. Trimming removed 6 bases from V and 1 base from J, with 13 bases in between. Germline V gene lookup returns CDR1 SNHLY and CDR2 FYNNEI. This CDR3 is built from 15 residues.

The chain has TRBV9 and TRBJ2-5; 11 nucleotides match TRBD2. The CDR3 is 16 amino acids. With V trimmed by 3 bases and J by 5 bases, 9 bases remained unmatched. CDR1 is SGDLS, CDR2 YYNGEE, per germline. The CDR3 region is CASSAFSGGALETQYF. In DNA form, the CDR3 reads TGTGCCAGCAGCGCCTTTAGCGGGGGGGCCCTGGAGACCCAGTACTTC.

The CDR3 DNA reads TGTGCCAGCTCACCAACCCGGGACAGGTCCTATGGCTACACCTTC. Its translation: CASSPTRDRSYGYTF. The rearrangement uses TRBV18 and TRBJ1-2; 8 bases are a match to TRBD1. The J segment lost 4 bases and the V segment lost 2 bases, leaving 6 bases of the junction unmatched. The germline V gene has CDR1 KGHSH and CDR2 LQKENI. This CDR3 region has 15 residues. Looking up the rest from reference TRBV18 and TRBJ1-2 gives the full variable domain: NAGVMQNPRHLVRRRGQEARLRCSPMKGHSHVYWYRQLPEEGLKFMVYLQKENIIDESGMPKERFSAEFPKEGPSILRIQQVVRGDSAAYFCASSPTRDRSYGYTFGSGTRLTVV.

A few counts support this clone. The genes are TRBV11-2 and TRBJ1-2; the match to TRBD1 covers 7 bases. The V segment lost 7 bases and the J segment 6 bases; nucleotides outside the gene matches: 8. The CDR3 has 13 amino acids. CDR1 and CDR2 (germline): SGHAT, FQNNGV. The CDR3 coding sequence is TGTGCCAGCACCGCACGACAGGGTAATGGCTACACCTTC. Its translation: CASTARQGNGYTF.